This paragraph covers one T cell receptor beta chain sequence. Its specificity is unknown. In germline, CDR1 is SGDLS, CDR2 YYNGEE. V lost 0 bases, J lost 9 bases, and 13 bases lay in between. The CDR3 is 14 amino acids. The data are from a study of beta chain features in type 1 diabetes. Whole-study findings and limits: Among type 1 diabetes patients, VDJ junctions had fewer insertions and more deletions. The naive, central memory and Treg TCRB repertoires looked more alike in patients than they did in healthy donors.

TCRB transcripts that were expressed got sequenced, as all of the isolated RNA had been reverse transcribed. TCRdb keeps only in-frame clones here, not all; method: immunoSEQ multiplex PCR. The table includes hundreds of thousands of clones, 15% to 17% detected once. The chain employs TRBV9 and TRBJ2-1; D may be TRBD2 (6 bases). This clonotype was sampled from a man aged 18 to 30 in good health. Material for sequencing was naive CD4+ T cells from blood. The CDR3 reads CASSVGMEGGEQFF. The CDR3 DNA reads TGTGCCAGCAGCGTAGGTATGGAGGGCGGTGAGCAGTTCTTC.